A selection of T cell receptor beta chains follows, all from one sample in a study of T cell responses to AZD1222 COVID-19 vaccine. Method: immunoSEQ multiplex PCR; TCRdb's copy keeps in-frame clones and lacks some. The repertoire has 88,000 or so clones, 70% to 90% of them found once; the top ten carry less than 5%. Sequenced material: peripheral blood, taken 28 days after the second AZD1222 dose. The receptors shown here come from an adult who received the AZD1222 COVID-19 vaccine. Both conserved end residues are part of each CDR3. D genes are given only for firm matches. The size entry is marked missing in some rows and otherwise reads once, few, many or a size class.

clone size: NA
V gene: TRBV6-5
J gene: TRBJ1-2
D gene: NA
CDR3 protein: CASRTGLGRGYTF

clone size: NA
V gene: TRBV28
J gene: TRBJ1-5
D gene: NA
CDR3 protein: CASRSQGLNQPQHF

clone size: NA
V gene: TRBV9
J gene: TRBJ1-4
D gene: NA
CDR3 protein: CASSVGVASNEKLFF

clone size: once
V gene: TRBV6-5
J gene: TRBJ2-5
D gene: TRBD2
CDR3 protein: CASRPTSEETQYF

clone size: NA
V gene: TRBV28
J gene: TRBJ2-5
D gene: NA
CDR3 protein: CASSPPNPPETQYF

clone size: NA
V gene: TRBV9
J gene: TRBJ2-3
D gene: NA
CDR3 protein: CASSVLADTQYF

clone size: NA
V gene: TRBV19
J gene: TRBJ1-1
D gene: TRBD1
CDR3 protein: CASSLQGVGPNTEAFF

clone size: NA
V gene: TRBV5-1
J gene: TRBJ1-4
D gene: TRBD1
CDR3 protein: CASSRTDQGAGEKLFF

clone size: NA
V gene: TRBV3-1/TRBV3-2
J gene: TRBJ2-7
D gene: NA
CDR3 protein: CASSQAGNEQYF

clone size: few
V gene: TRBV9
J gene: TRBJ2-1
D gene: NA
CDR3 protein: CASSVEGGSYNEQFF

clone size: NA
V gene: TRBV2
J gene: TRBJ1-4
D gene: TRBD1
CDR3 protein: CASGSRGISGEKLFF

clone size: NA
V gene: TRBV6-1
J gene: TRBJ1-2
D gene: NA
CDR3 protein: CASSEWDDYGYTF

clone size: NA
V gene: TRBV9
J gene: TRBJ1-2
D gene: NA
CDR3 protein: CASSEGVNYGYTF

clone size: NA
V gene: TRBV11-2
J gene: TRBJ1-2
D gene: NA
CDR3 protein: CASSLSMAGAHGYTF

clone size: few
V gene: TRBV18
J gene: TRBJ1-5
D gene: TRBD1
CDR3 protein: CASSGDRVQPQHF

clone size: NA
V gene: TRBV4-2
J gene: TRBJ1-5
D gene: NA
CDR3 protein: CASSQDSFQPQHF

clone size: NA
V gene: TRBV21-1
J gene: TRBJ2-7
D gene: NA
CDR3 protein: CAQKGIAGGRYEQYF

clone size: NA
V gene: TRBV5-6
J gene: TRBJ2-7
D gene: NA
CDR3 protein: CASSSRHRGEQYF

clone size: NA
V gene: TRBV6-5
J gene: TRBJ1-2
D gene: NA
CDR3 protein: CASSLYSGVFYGYTF

clone size: NA
V gene: TRBV12-3/TRBV12-4
J gene: TRBJ2-7
D gene: NA
CDR3 protein: CASSLRIPYEQYF

clone size: NA
V gene: TRBV29-1
J gene: TRBJ2-5
D gene: NA
CDR3 protein: CSVGAQQETQYF

clone size: NA
V gene: TRBV19
J gene: TRBJ1-4
D gene: NA
CDR3 protein: CASSSRTGAQLATNEKLFF

clone size: NA
V gene: TRBV11-2
J gene: TRBJ2-7
D gene: NA
CDR3 protein: CASSLDVGEQYF

clone size: NA
V gene: TRBV12-3/TRBV12-4
J gene: TRBJ1-1
D gene: TRBD1
CDR3 protein: CASRQGVVAFF

clone size: NA
V gene: TRBV11-2
J gene: TRBJ2-7
D gene: TRBD1
CDR3 protein: CASSPLGDRGNEQYF

clone size: few
V gene: TRBV5-5
J gene: TRBJ1-2
D gene: NA
CDR3 protein: CASSLVWWGTSGF

clone size: NA
V gene: TRBV3-1/TRBV3-2
J gene: TRBJ2-1
D gene: TRBD2
CDR3 protein: CASSPTMTSGANEQFF

clone size: NA
V gene: TRBV7-8
J gene: TRBJ1-5
D gene: NA
CDR3 protein: CASSLEGRVRQPQHF

clone size: NA
V gene: TRBV4-1
J gene: TRBJ1-3
D gene: NA
CDR3 protein: CASSQGSSGNTIYF

clone size: NA
V gene: TRBV9
J gene: TRBJ2-7
D gene: NA
CDR3 protein: CASSPFDSSYEQYF

clone size: NA
V gene: TRBV4-1
J gene: TRBJ2-4
D gene: NA
CDR3 protein: CASSQALARDKNIQYF

clone size: NA
V gene: TRBV2
J gene: TRBJ1-2
D gene: TRBD1
CDR3 protein: CASSDDRGPYTF

clone size: NA
V gene: TRBV27
J gene: TRBJ2-7
D gene: NA
CDR3 protein: CASSLRQGIIEQYF

clone size: NA
V gene: TRBV7-3
J gene: TRBJ1-6
D gene: NA
CDR3 protein: CASSEDGGRNSPLHF

clone size: NA
V gene: TRBV6-5
J gene: TRBJ1-6
D gene: TRBD1
CDR3 protein: CASTSTGGESPLHF

clone size: NA
V gene: TRBV19
J gene: TRBJ1-5
D gene: TRBD1
CDR3 protein: CASSLAGTGVWGNQPQHF

clone size: NA
V gene: TRBV7-3
J gene: TRBJ2-2
D gene: NA
CDR3 protein: CASSLMAPQDWDTGELFF

clone size: NA
V gene: TRBV5-1
J gene: TRBJ1-4
D gene: NA
CDR3 protein: CASRAGSTNEKLFF

clone size: NA
V gene: TRBV7-9
J gene: TRBJ1-2
D gene: NA
CDR3 protein: CASSPDSVYGYTF

clone size: NA
V gene: TRBV6-5
J gene: TRBJ1-6
D gene: TRBD1
CDR3 protein: CASSYSDRGESPLHF

clone size: NA
V gene: TRBV5-1
J gene: TRBJ2-3
D gene: TRBD2
CDR3 protein: CASSSAAGGTDTQYF

clone size: NA
V gene: TRBV7-3
J gene: TRBJ2-2
D gene: NA
CDR3 protein: CASSLTGQNTGELFF

clone size: NA
V gene: TRBV19
J gene: TRBJ1-2
D gene: TRBD1
CDR3 protein: CASRPGQGRVNYGYTF

clone size: NA
V gene: TRBV5-4
J gene: TRBJ2-7
D gene: NA
CDR3 protein: CASSTDSYEQYF

clone size: NA
V gene: TRBV2
J gene: TRBJ1-2
D gene: TRBD1
CDR3 protein: CASSKRGTGNGYTF

clone size: NA
V gene: TRBV30
J gene: TRBJ1-1
D gene: NA
CDR3 protein: CAWSKVTQEAFF

clone size: NA
V gene: TRBV5-1
J gene: TRBJ1-2
D gene: NA
CDR3 protein: CASSSRDSYGYTF

clone size: NA
V gene: TRBV5-1
J gene: TRBJ1-1
D gene: NA
CDR3 protein: CASSRESPTEAFF

clone size: once
V gene: TRBV5-5
J gene: TRBJ1-2
D gene: TRBD1
CDR3 protein: CASIIQGDGYGYTF

clone size: NA
V gene: TRBV6-5
J gene: TRBJ2-2
D gene: NA
CDR3 protein: CASTRDSPYTGELFF

clone size: NA
V gene: TRBV28
J gene: TRBJ1-4
D gene: NA
CDR3 protein: CASSSGSVLFF

clone size: NA
V gene: TRBV4-1
J gene: TRBJ2-7
D gene: NA
CDR3 protein: CASSLRGMREQYF

clone size: NA
V gene: TRBV2
J gene: TRBJ1-1
D gene: NA
CDR3 protein: CASREPPANTEAFF

clone size: NA
V gene: TRBV12-3/TRBV12-4
J gene: TRBJ2-7
D gene: NA
CDR3 protein: CASSSGTTYEQYF

clone size: NA
V gene: TRBV5-1
J gene: TRBJ1-6
D gene: TRBD1
CDR3 protein: CASSLTSGTDNSPLHF

clone size: NA
V gene: TRBV7-3
J gene: TRBJ2-5
D gene: NA
CDR3 protein: CASSPGLGRETQYF

clone size: NA
V gene: TRBV6-5
J gene: TRBJ1-2
D gene: NA
CDR3 protein: CASSYLQHNYGYTF

clone size: NA
V gene: TRBV7-6
J gene: TRBJ2-3
D gene: TRBD2
CDR3 protein: CASSWGTSGTDTQYF

clone size: NA
V gene: TRBV3-1/TRBV3-2
J gene: TRBJ1-2
D gene: NA
CDR3 protein: CASSQVGQLYGYTF

clone size: NA
V gene: TRBV6-2/TRBV6-3
J gene: TRBJ2-2
D gene: NA
CDR3 protein: CASSYVGLGELFF